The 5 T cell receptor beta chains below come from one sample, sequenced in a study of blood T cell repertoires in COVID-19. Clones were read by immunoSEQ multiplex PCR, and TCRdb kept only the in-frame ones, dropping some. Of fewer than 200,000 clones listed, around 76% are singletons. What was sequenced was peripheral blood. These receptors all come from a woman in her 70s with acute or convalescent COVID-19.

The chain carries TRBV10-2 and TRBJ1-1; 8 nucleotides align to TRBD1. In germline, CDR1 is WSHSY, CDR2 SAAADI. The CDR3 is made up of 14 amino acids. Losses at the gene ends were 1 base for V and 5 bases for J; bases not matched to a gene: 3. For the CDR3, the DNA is TGCGCCAGCAGTGAGTGGACAGGGAGAACTGAAGCTTTCTTT. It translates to CASSEWTGRTEAFF.

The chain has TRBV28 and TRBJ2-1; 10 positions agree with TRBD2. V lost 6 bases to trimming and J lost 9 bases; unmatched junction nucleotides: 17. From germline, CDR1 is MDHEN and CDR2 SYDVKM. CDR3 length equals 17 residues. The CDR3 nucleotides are TGTGCCAGCAGCTCCTCCTCTAGCGGGAGATCTTCGAGTGAGCAGTTCTTC. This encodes CASSSSSSGRSSSEQFF.

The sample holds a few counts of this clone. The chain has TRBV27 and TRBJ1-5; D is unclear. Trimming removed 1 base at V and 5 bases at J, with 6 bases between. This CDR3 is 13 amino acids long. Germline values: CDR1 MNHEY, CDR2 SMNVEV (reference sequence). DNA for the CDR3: TGTGCCAGCAGTTTATACCCAGATCAGCCCCAGCATTTT. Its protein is CASSLYPDQPQHF.

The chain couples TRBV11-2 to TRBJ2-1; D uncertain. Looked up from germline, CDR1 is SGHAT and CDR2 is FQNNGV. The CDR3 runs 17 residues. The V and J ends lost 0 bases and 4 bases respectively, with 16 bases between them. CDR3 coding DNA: TGTGCCAGCAGCTTAGATCTTCCGAGCGCGACTTACAATGAGCAGTTCTTC. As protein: CASSLDLPSATYNEQFF.

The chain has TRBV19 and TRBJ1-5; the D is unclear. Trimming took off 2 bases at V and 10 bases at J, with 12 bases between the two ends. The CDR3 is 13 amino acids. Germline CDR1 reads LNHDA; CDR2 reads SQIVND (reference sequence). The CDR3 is CASSITSFNPQHF. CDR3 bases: TGTGCCAGTAGTATAACGAGTTTTAATCCCCAGCATTTT.